This entry describes one T cell receptor (beta chain). Antigen unknown. The data are from a study of cytomegalovirus exposure and HLA in healthy donors. Study as a whole: The roughly 100 million unique TCR beta sequences, from roughly 170 million T cells, were found by an earlier analysis. The study's early data release held about 85 million unique TCRs from HLA-typed donors.

Study observations and caveats: Productive status was seen about 90% or about 30% of the time for most TCR beta V segments in an earlier analysis. Across donors, most TCRs were seen rarely, yet some public ones were widespread.

Use of 60 Vbeta and 13 Jbeta primers characterized the PCR. Using immunoSEQ multiplex PCR, the repertoire was profiled, and TCRdb retains in-frame clones only, with some absent. Here the sample spans some 150,000 clones, 60% to 80% being singletons. Sequencing was carried out using PBMCs. The clonotype was recovered from a man aged 18 to 30 in good health and CMV-seropositive.

The chain's CDR3 is CASSQPAQDGYTF. The CDR3 DNA sequence: TGTGCCAGCAGCCAACCAGCTCAGGATGGCTACACCTTC. The V and J genes are TRBV7-2 and TRBJ1-2; no clear D gene. This CDR3 comprises 13 residues. The V and J ends lost 5 bases and 6 bases respectively, with 13 bases between them. Germline assignment: CDR1 SGHTA and CDR2 FQGNSA. Based on the CDR3 plus reference TRBV7-2 and TRBJ1-2, the full variable domain is GAGVSQSPSNKVTEKGKDVELRCDPISGHTALYWYRQSLGQGLEFLIYFQGNSAPDKSGLPSDRFSAERTGGSVSTLTIQRTQQEDSAVYLCASSQPAQDGYTFGSGTRLTVV.